These 12 T cell receptor beta chains share one sample of origin, sequenced in a study of CD8 T cells in Susac syndrome. With random hexamers, roughly 0.45 to 1 ug RNA was reverse transcribed. TCRdb processed the immunoSEQ multiplex PCR reads anew with MiXCR; each CDR3 protein has one entry. The table has around 140,000 distinct CDR3 sequences, roughly 94% seen once; the top ten hold 0.13% to 0.15%. Specimen: CD4+ T cells from PBMCs. The source is a human donor with Susac syndrome.

The chain recombines TRBV29-1 with TRBJ2-5; a possible D gene is TRBD1 (6 bases). The CDR3 runs to 12 residues. The ends were cut back, 7 bases at V and 1 base at J, with 10 bases in the middle. In germline, CDR1 is SQVTM, CDR2 ANQGSEA. CDR3: CSAGTPQETQYF. CDR3 nucleotide sequence: TGCAGCGCCGGGACACCCCAAGAGACCCAGTACTTC.

The CDR3 bases are TGTGCCAGCAGCGGGGGACAGGCTGGGGACACTGAAGCTTTCTTT. This gives the protein CASSGGQAGDTEAFF. This chain connects TRBV9 to TRBJ1-1; 8 bases agree with TRBD1. V dropped 3 bases and J dropped 3; count of bases not matched to a gene: 7. Germline-derived CDR1 and CDR2 are SGDLS and YYNGEE. The CDR3 covers 15 residues.

The chain uses TRBV2 and TRBJ1-5, with D tentatively TRBD1 (5 bases). V was trimmed by 6 bases and J by 1 base, leaving 13 bases between them. CDR1 is SNHLY, CDR2 FYNNEI, per germline. The CDR3 extends over 15 amino acids. The CDR3 protein is CASRRGRASNQPQHF. The CDR3 bases are TGTGCCAGCAGGCGGGGGAGGGCCAGCAATCAGCCCCAGCATTTT.

The chain carries TRBV18 and TRBJ1-1; D gene ambiguous. In germline, CDR1 is KGHSH, CDR2 LQKENI. There are 13 residues in the CDR3. The V gene lost 2 bases and the J gene lost 8 bases, with 12 bases spanning the gap. CDR3: CASSPISTLEAFF. The CDR3 coding sequence is TGTGCCAGCTCACCAATATCGACACTCGAAGCTTTCTTT.

V usage is TRBV12-3 or TRBV12-4 and J usage is TRBJ1-3, with unresolved D. The V end lost 6 bases, the J end lost 0 bases, and 3 bases lay between the germline ends. This CDR3 has 12 residues. The DNA for the CDR3 is TGTGCCAGCAGGGTCTCTGGAAACACCATATATTTT. Its protein product is CASRVSGNTIYF.

The chain is built from TRBV20-1 and TRBJ2-1; 9 positions match TRBD2. Trimming at V came to 6 bases and at J to 5 bases, leaving 8 bases not matched to a gene. CDR3 length: 14 amino acids. Germline lookup yields CDR1 DFQATT and CDR2 SNEGSKA (reference sequence). CDR3 protein: CSAAGTSRHNEQFF. CDR3 bases: TGCAGTGCGGCCGGGACTAGCAGACACAATGAGCAGTTCTTC.

The chain recombines TRBV5-6 with TRBJ2-2, with D tentatively TRBD1 (5 bases). This CDR3 contains 14 residues. The germline V gene encodes CDR1 SGHDT and CDR2 YYEEEE. V was pared by 5 bases and J by 6 bases, with 14 bases between. CDR3 bases: TGTGCCAGCAGTCTGGGGCACTCCGCCGGGGAGCTGTTTTTT. Translated, it gives CASSLGHSAGELFF. Combining the CDR3 with reference TRBV5-6 and TRBJ2-2 gives the whole variable domain DAGVTQSPTHLIKTRGQQVTLRCSPKSGHDTVSWYQQALGQGPQFIFQYYEEEERQRGNFPDRFSGHQFPNYSSELNVNALLLGDSALYLCASSLGHSAGELFFGEGSRLTVL.

The chain has TRBV4-1 and TRBJ1-1, with TRBD1 matching 9 bases. The CDR3 totals 14 residues. Germline V gene sequence: CDR1 MGHRA, CDR2 YSYEKL. The V and J ends lost 5 bases and 4 bases, in that order; junction bases with no gene match: 5. This CDR3 is CASSSPTGGTEAFF. For the CDR3, the DNA is TGCGCCAGCAGCTCCCCGACAGGGGGCACTGAAGCTTTCTTT.

The rearrangement uses TRBV9 and TRBJ2-3; 11 nucleotides match TRBD2. V shed 7 bases, J shed 2 bases, and the junction held 6 bases outside the gene matches. Germline CDR1 SGDLS, CDR2 YYNGEE. This CDR3 is built from 15 residues. The CDR3 sequence: CASSTSGMNTDTQYF. The CDR3 DNA follows: TGTGCCAGCTCGACTAGCGGGATGAACACAGATACGCAGTATTTT.

The CDR3 DNA is TGTGCCTGGAGTGCTAGCGGGGGGGCCACAGATACGCAGTATTTT. Translation: CAWSASGGATDTQYF. The chain uses TRBV30 and TRBJ2-3; 12 bases fit TRBD2. CDR1 and CDR2 from the germline V gene are GTSNPN and SVGIG (reference sequence). J gave up 2 bases and V 1 base, and 1 base lay outside the gene matches. The CDR3 extends over 15 amino acids.

Turning to this clonotype: At one end, the junction sequence differs from germline, possibly due to a read error. The chain has TRBV20-1 and TRBJ2-7; 10 nucleotides align to TRBD1. Germline V gene lookup returns CDR1 DFQATT and CDR2 SNEGSKA (reference sequence). CDR3 length equals 15 residues. The CDR3 coding sequence is TGCAGTGCTCGAGACGGGACAGGGGCGGCCCACGAGCAGTACTTC. It translates to CSARDGTGAAHEQYF.

This chain uses TRBV20-1 with TRBJ1-1; no firm D call. The CDR3 has 12 residues. V lost 0 bases and J 2 bases, leaving 4 bases between the germline ends. Germline CDR1 and CDR2: DFQATT and SNEGSKA (reference sequence). The CDR3 region is CSARDLNTEAFF. The DNA for the CDR3 is TGCAGTGCTAGAGATCTCAACACTGAAGCTTTCTTT.